This TCR beta chain emerged from a study of T-cell memory formation after mild COVID-19. This CDR3 comprises 15 residues. MiXCR, run by TCRdb on the 5' RACE reads, gives a single entry per CDR3 protein. Of a few hundred thousand distinct CDR3 sequences in the sample, over 15% were seen once. V is TRBV21-1 and J is TRBJ1-4. TRBV21-1 is an annotated pseudogene. The sequencing sample was made of PBMCs or a T cell subset sorted from them (not recorded which). The sequence was collected from a young man who had mild COVID-19 (a few samples of this study predate the infection). Cell type and time point are not known. The CDR3 protein is CAYSTLPTTNEKLFF. DNA of the CDR3: TGTGCCTATTCGACCTTACCAACAACTAATGAAAAACTGTTTTTT.